What follows are 13 T cell receptor beta chains derived from one specimen sequenced in a study of shared clonotypes between healthy human individuals. Sequencing used immunoSEQ multiplex PCR; TCRdb keeps in-frame clones, though not all of them. The data show roughly 2,000,000 clones, about 94% seen once. Naivety among CD8 cells was defined by CD45RO negativity and positive CCR7 selection, thereby excluding terminally differentiated effector memory CD45RA+ cells. Sequencing was performed on naive CD8+ T cells sorted from blood. These receptor sequences come from a man aged 18 to 29 in good health.

The chain recombines TRBV9 with TRBJ2-4; D gene ambiguous. Between the trimmed V and J ends, which lost 3 bases and 6 bases, there was a span of 7 bases. The CDR3 contains 12 residues. Germline values: CDR1 SGDLS, CDR2 YYNGEE. The CDR3 DNA is TGTGCCAGCAGCGGCGGCCCAAACATTCAGTACTTC. Translating it yields CASSGGPNIQYF.

The rearrangement uses TRBV7-8 and TRBJ2-7; 10 bases map to TRBD1. This CDR3 spans 17 amino acids. Germline CDR1 SGHVS, CDR2 FQNEAQ. After removal of 5 bases from V and 1 base from J, the junction contained 11 bases not matched to a gene. DNA of the CDR3: TGTGCCAGCAGCATGGGACAGGGGATTTTCAGGTCCTACGAGCAGTACTTC. It yields the protein CASSMGQGIFRSYEQYF.

V usage is TRBV28 and J usage is TRBJ1-5, with 8 bases fitting TRBD1. CDR3 length: 17 residues. V dropped 7 bases and J dropped 2; count of bases not matched to a gene: 13. Germline lookup yields CDR1 MDHEN and CDR2 SYDVKM. The CDR3 nucleotides are TGTGCCAGCACCACGGACAGGGAGCTTCTGGGCAATCAGCCCCAGCATTTT. Translated, it gives CASTTDRELLGNQPQHF.

This chain links TRBV11-2 with TRBJ2-1; 9 positions agree with TRBD1. Losses at the gene ends were 0 bases for V and 4 bases for J; bases not matched to a gene: 4. The CDR3 has 16 amino acids. Per the germline V gene, CDR1 is SGHAT and CDR2 is FQNNGV. This CDR3 reads CASSLDPGQGYNEQFF. The CDR3 DNA reads TGTGCCAGCAGCTTAGATCCAGGACAGGGGTACAATGAGCAGTTCTTC.

The CDR3 loop is CASTPLIGSADTQYF. The CDR3 DNA reads as TGTGCCAGCACTCCACTAATAGGGTCCGCAGATACGCAGTATTTT. The chain couples TRBV6-6 to TRBJ2-3; D is undetermined. The V gene lost 7 bases and the J gene lost 4 bases, with 18 bases spanning the gap. The V gene's germline CDR1 is MNHNY and CDR2 SVGAGI (reference sequence). This CDR3 comprises 15 residues.

This sequence joins TRBV7-9 and TRBJ1-5; D unclear. The ends were cut back, 5 bases at V and 7 bases at J, with 9 bases in the middle. In germline, CDR1 is SEHNR, CDR2 FQNEAQ (reference sequence). This CDR3 contains 12 residues. The CDR3 bases are TGTGCCAGCAGCAATGGGAACCAGCCCCAGCATTTT. It specifies CASSNGNQPQHF.

In regard to this clone: The identical CDR3 is also encoded by other nucleotide sequences in the sample. The V and J genes are TRBV7-9 and TRBJ2-7, with 7 bases identical to TRBD1. CDR1 is SEHNR, CDR2 FQNEAQ, per germline (reference sequence). The V segment lost 4 bases and the J segment 3 bases; nucleotides outside the gene matches: 9. The CDR3 is 15 residues long. The CDR3 nucleotides are TGTGCCAGCAGCTCTCCCCGGACAGGCAACTACGAGCAGTACTTC. Amino acids: CASSSPRTGNYEQYF.

This clone came up once. V is TRBV9 and J is TRBJ2-5, with a weak D call TRBD2 (6 bases). This CDR3 spans 17 amino acids. The germline V gene has CDR1 SGDLS and CDR2 YYNGEE. V was shortened by 2 bases and J by 0 bases, with 17 bases between the two germline ends. For the CDR3, the DNA is TGTGCCAGCAGCGTGGGACTCGGAATATTGTACCAAGAGACCCAGTACTTC. It encodes CASSVGLGILYQETQYF.

This clone was recorded once. V usage is TRBV7-6 and J usage is TRBJ2-1, with 7 bases matching TRBD2. The CDR3 contains 15 residues. Germline V lookup: CDR1 SGHVS, CDR2 FNYEAQ. J was trimmed by 6 bases and V by 5 bases; bases with no gene match: 10. The CDR3: CASSLRAGVFNEQFF. DNA of the CDR3: TGTGCCAGCAGCCTAAGGGCGGGAGTTTTCAATGAGCAGTTCTTC.

This clone has only one observation. The same CDR3 can be traced to other DNA sequences in this sample. This rearrangement joins TRBV7-2 to TRBJ2-7; 7 nucleotides line up with TRBD2. Germline V gene lookup returns CDR1 SGHTA and CDR2 FQGNSA. The CDR3 is made up of 15 amino acids. J lost 1 base, V lost 3 bases, and 6 bases had no gene match. The CDR3 nucleotides are TGTGCCAGCAGCTTGGGAGGGAGCGGGTCCTACGAGCAGTACTTC. It encodes CASSLGGSGSYEQYF. The full variable domain, its missing parts supplied by reference TRBV7-2 and TRBJ2-7, is GAGVSQSPSNKVTEKGKDVELRCDPISGHTALYWYRQSLGQGLEFLIYFQGNSAPDKSGLPSDRFSAERTGGSVSTLTIQRTQQEDSAVYLCASSLGGSGSYEQYFGPGTRLTVT.

The gene calls are TRBV4-1 and TRBJ2-7; D uncertain. The V gene's germline CDR1 is MGHRA and CDR2 YSYEKL. The CDR3 covers 15 residues. Trimming took 0 bases from V and 0 from J, leaving 9 bases between them. The CDR3 reads CASSQEVFGSYEQYF. CDR3 in DNA: TGCGCCAGCAGCCAAGAAGTCTTTGGCTCCTACGAGCAGTACTTC.

The chain employs TRBV4-3 and TRBJ2-2; TRBD1 agrees at 9 bases. The CDR3 sequence is 16 residues long. The germline gives CDR1 LGHNA, CDR2 YSLEER. J lost 4 bases, V lost 4 bases, and 7 bases had no gene match. CDR3 region: CASSPTGGPSTGELFF. The DNA of the CDR3 is TGCGCCAGCAGCCCGACAGGGGGGCCTAGCACCGGGGAGCTGTTTTTT.

The chain employs TRBV5-1 and TRBJ2-2; D is tentatively TRBD1 or TRBD2 (6 bases each). Germline lookup yields CDR1 SGHRS and CDR2 YFSETQ. Trimming took off 3 bases at V and 0 bases at J, with 12 bases between the two ends. The CDR3 length is 16 residues. The CDR3 spells CASSWGDTANTGELFF. CDR3 in DNA: TGCGCCAGCAGCTGGGGGGACACGGCGAACACCGGGGAGCTGTTTTTT.